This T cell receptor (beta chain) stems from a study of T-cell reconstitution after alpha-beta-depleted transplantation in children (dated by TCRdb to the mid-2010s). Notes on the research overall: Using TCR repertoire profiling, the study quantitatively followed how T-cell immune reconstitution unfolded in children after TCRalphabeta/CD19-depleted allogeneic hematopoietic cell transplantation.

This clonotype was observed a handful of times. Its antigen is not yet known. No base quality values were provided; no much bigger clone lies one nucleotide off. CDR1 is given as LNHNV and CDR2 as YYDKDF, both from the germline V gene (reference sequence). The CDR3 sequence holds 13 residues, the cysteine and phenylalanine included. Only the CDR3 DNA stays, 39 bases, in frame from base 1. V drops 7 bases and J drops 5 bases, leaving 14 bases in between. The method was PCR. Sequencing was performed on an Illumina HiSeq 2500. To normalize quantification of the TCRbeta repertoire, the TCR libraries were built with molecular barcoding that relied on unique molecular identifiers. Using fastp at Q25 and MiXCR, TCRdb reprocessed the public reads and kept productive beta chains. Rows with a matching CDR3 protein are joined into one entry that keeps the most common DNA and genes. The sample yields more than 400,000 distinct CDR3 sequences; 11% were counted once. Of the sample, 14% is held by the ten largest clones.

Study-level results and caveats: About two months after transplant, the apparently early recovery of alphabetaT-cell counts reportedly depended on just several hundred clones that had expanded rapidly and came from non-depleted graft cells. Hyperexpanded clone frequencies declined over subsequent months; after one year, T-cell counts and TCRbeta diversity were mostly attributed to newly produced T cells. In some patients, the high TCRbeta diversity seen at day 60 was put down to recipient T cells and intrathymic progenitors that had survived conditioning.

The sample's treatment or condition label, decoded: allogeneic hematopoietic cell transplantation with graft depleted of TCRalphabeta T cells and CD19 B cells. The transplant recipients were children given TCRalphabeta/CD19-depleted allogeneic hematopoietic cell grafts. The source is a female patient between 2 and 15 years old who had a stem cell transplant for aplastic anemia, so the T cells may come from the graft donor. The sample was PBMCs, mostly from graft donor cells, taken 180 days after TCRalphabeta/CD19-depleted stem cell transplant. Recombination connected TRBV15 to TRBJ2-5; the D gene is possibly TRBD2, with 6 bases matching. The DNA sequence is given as TGTGCCACCAAGGGGCGGGAAGAGGAGACCCAGTACTTC. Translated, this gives CATKGREEETQYF.